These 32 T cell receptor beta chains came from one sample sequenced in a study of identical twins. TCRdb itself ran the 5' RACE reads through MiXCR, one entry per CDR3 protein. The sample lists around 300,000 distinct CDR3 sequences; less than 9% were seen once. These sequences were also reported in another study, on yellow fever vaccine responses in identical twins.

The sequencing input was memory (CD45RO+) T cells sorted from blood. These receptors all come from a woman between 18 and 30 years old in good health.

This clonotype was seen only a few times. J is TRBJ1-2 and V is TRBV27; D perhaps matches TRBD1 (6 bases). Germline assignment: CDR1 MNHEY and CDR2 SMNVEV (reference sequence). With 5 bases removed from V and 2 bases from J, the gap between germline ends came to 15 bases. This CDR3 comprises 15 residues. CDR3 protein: CASSPWGRGNYGYTF. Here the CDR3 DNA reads TGTGCCAGCAGTCCGTGGGGCAGGGGAAACTATGGCTACACCTTC.

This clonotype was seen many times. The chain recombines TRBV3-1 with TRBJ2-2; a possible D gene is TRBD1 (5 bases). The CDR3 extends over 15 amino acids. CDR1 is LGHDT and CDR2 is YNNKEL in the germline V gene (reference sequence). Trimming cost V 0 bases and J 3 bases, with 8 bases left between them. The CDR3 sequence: CASSQEGRDTGELFF. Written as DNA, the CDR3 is TGTGCCAGCAGCCAAGAAGGCAGGGACACCGGGGAGCTGTTTTTT.

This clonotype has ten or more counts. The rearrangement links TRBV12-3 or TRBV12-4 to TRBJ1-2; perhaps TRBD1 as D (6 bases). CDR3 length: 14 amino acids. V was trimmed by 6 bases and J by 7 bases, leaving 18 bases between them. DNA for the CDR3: TGTGCCAGCAGGAAAGGACAGTCTATCATTGGCTACACCTTC. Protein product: CASRKGQSIIGYTF.

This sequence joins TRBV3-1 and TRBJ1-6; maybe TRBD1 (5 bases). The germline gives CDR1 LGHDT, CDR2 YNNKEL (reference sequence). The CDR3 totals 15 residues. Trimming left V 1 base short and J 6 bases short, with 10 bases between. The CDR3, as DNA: TGTGCCAGCAGCCAAGCCCCAGGGTTTAATTCACCCCTCCACTTT. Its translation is CASSQAPGFNSPLHF.

CDR3 sequence (DNA): TGTGCCAGCAGCCCCCCAGGGGAGGGCCCTACCTACGAGCAGTACTTC. Protein: CASSPPGEGPTYEQYF. The chain employs TRBV7-9 and TRBJ2-7; a weak D match, TRBD2 (7 bases). The CDR3 is made up of 16 amino acids. Germline CDR1 SEHNR, CDR2 FQNEAQ (reference sequence). Deletions cut 5 bases from V and 2 bases from J, with 19 bases between.

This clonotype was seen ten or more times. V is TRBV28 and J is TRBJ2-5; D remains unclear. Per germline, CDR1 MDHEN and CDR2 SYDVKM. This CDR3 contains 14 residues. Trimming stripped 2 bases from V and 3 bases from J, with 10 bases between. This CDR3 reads CASSLPARKETQYF. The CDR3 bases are TGTGCCAGCAGTTTACCGGCCAGAAAAGAGACCCAGTACTTC.

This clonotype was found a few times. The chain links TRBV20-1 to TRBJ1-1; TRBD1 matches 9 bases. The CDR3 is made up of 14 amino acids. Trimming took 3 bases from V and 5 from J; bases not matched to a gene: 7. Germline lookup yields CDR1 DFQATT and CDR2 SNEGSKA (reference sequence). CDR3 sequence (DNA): TGCAGTGCTAGGGAGGACAGGGGTGGAACTGAAGCTTTCTTT. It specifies CSAREDRGGTEAFF.

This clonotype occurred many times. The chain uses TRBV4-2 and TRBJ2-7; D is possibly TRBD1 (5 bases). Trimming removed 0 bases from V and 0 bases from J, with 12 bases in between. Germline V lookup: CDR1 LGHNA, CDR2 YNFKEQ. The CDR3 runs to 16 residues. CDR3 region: CASSQDWGSSSYEQYF. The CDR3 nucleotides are TGTGCCAGCAGCCAAGATTGGGGCTCGAGCTCCTACGAGCAGTACTTC.

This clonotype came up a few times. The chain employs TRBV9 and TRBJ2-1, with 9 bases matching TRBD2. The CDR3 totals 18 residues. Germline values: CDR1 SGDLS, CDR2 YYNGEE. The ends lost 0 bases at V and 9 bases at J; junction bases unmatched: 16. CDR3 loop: CASSVAPVVVAGESEQFF. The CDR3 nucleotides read TGTGCCAGCAGCGTAGCCCCCGTCGTCGTAGCGGGAGAGAGTGAGCAGTTCTTC. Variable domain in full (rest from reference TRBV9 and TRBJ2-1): DSGVTQTPKHLITATGQRVTLRCSPRSGDLSVYWYQQSLDQGLQFLIQYYNGEERAKGNILERFSAQQFPDLHSELNLSSLELGDSALYFCASSVAPVVVAGESEQFFGPGTRLTVL.

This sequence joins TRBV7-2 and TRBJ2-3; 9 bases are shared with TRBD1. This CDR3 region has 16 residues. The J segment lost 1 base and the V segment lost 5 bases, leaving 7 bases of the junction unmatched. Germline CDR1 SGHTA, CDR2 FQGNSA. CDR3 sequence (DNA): TGTGCCAGCAGCCCCCACCGGGACAGGGGCACAGATACGCAGTATTTT. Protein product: CASSPHRDRGTDTQYF.

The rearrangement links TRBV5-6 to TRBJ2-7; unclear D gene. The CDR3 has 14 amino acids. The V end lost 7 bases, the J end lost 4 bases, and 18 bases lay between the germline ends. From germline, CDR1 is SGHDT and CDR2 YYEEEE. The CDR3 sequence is CASPLGPRYYEQYF. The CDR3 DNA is TGTGCCAGCCCGTTGGGTCCTCGGTATTACGAGCAGTACTTC. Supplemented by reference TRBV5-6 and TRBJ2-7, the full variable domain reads DAGVTQSPTHLIKTRGQQVTLRCSPKSGHDTVSWYQQALGQGPQFIFQYYEEEERQRGNFPDRFSGHQFPNYSSELNVNALLLGDSALYLCASPLGPRYYEQYFGPGTRLTVT.

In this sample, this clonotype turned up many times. This CDR3 reads CASSLEGWSANYGYTF. CDR3 nucleotide sequence: TGTGCCAGCAGCTTAGAGGGGTGGTCAGCTAACTATGGCTACACCTTC. The chain couples TRBV7-2 to TRBJ1-2; maybe TRBD1 (5 bases). V was cut by 1 base and J by 0 bases, with 12 bases left in between. The CDR3 spans 16 residues. Germline CDR1 and CDR2: SGHTA and FQGNSA.

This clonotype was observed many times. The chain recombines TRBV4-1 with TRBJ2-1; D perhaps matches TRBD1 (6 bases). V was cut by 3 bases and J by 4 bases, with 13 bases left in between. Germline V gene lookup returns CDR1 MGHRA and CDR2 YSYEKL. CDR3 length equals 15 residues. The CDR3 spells CASSQDSSTYNEQFF. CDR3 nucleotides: TGCGCCAGCAGCCAGGACAGTTCCACTTACAATGAGCAGTTCTTC.

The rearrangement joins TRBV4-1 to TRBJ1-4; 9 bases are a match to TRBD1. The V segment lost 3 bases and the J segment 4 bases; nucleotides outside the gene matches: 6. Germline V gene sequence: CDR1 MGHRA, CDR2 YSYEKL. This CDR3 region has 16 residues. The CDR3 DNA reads TGCGCCAGCAGCCACCTCTTGGGACAGGGTAATGAAAAACTGTTTTTT. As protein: CASSHLLGQGNEKLFF.

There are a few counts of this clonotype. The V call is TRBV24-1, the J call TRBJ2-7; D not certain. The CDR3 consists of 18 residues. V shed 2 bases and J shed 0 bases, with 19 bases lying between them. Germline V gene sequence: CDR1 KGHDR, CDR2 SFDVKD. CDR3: CATSDSARRVLSSYEQYF. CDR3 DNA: TGTGCCACCAGTGATTCAGCGAGAAGGGTCCTTTCCTCCTACGAGCAGTACTTC.

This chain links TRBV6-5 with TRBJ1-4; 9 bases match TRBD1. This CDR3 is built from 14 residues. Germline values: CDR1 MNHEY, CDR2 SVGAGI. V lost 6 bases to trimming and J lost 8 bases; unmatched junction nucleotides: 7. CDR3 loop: CASSYRGPGEKLFF. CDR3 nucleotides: TGTGCCAGCAGCTACAGGGGGCCGGGGGAAAAACTGTTTTTT.

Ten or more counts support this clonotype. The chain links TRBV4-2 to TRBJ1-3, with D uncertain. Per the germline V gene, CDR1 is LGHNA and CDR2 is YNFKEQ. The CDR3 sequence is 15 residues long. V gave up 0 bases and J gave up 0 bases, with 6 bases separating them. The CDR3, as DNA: TGTGCCAGCAGCCAAGAACGGGCCTCTGGAAACACCATATATTTT. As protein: CASSQERASGNTIYF.

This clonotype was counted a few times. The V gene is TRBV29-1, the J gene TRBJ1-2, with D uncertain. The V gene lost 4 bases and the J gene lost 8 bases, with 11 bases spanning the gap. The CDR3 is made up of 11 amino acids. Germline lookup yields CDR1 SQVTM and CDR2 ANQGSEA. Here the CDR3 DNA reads TGCAGCGTTGGCCCCGATGTCGGCTACACCTTC. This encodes CSVGPDVGYTF.

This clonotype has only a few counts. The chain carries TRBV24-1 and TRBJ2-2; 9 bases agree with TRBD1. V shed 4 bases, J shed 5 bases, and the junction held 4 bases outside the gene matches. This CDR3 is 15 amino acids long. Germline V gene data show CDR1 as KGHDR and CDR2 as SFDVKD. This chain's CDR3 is CATSEQGARTGELFF. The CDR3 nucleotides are TGTGCCACCAGTGAACAGGGGGCTAGGACCGGGGAGCTGTTTTTT.

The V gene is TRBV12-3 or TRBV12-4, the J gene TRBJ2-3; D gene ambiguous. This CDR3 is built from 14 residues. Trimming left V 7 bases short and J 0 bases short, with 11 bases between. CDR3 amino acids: CASKTHGSTDTQYF. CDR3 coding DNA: TGTGCCAGCAAGACTCACGGGAGCACAGATACGCAGTATTTT.

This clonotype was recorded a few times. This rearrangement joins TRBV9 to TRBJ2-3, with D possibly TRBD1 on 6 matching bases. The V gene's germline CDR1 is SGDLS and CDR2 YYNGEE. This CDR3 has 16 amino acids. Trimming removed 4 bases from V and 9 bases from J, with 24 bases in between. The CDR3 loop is CASSPTTRGRGETQYF. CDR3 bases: TGTGCCAGCAGCCCAACCACTCGTGGCAGGGGAGAAACGCAGTATTTT. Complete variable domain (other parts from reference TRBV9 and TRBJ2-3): DSGVTQTPKHLITATGQRVTLRCSPRSGDLSVYWYQQSLDQGLQFLIQYYNGEERAKGNILERFSAQQFPDLHSELNLSSLELGDSALYFCASSPTTRGRGETQYFGPGTRLTVL.

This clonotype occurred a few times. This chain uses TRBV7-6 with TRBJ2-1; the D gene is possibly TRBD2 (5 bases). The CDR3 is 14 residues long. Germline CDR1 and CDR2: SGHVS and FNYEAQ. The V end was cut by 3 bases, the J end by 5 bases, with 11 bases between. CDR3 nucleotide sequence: TGTGCCAGCAGCTTGAGGACTTCCAACAATGAGCAGTTCTTC. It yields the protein CASSLRTSNNEQFF.

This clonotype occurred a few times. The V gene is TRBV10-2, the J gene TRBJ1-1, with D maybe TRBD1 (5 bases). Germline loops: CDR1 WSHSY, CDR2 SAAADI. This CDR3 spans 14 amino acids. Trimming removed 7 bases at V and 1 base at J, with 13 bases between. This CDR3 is CASTRDDKNTEAFF. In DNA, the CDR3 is TGCGCCAGCACCCGGGACGATAAGAACACTGAAGCTTTCTTT.

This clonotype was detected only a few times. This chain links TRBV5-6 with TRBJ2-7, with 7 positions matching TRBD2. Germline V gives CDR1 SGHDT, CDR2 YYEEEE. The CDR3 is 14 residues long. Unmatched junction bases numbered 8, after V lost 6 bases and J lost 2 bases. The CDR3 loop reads CASTPSGEAYEQYF. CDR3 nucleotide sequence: TGTGCCAGCACCCCTAGCGGCGAGGCCTACGAGCAGTACTTC. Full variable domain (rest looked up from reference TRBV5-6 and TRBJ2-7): DAGVTQSPTHLIKTRGQQVTLRCSPKSGHDTVSWYQQALGQGPQFIFQYYEEEERQRGNFPDRFSGHQFPNYSSELNVNALLLGDSALYLCASTPSGEAYEQYFGPGTRLTVT.

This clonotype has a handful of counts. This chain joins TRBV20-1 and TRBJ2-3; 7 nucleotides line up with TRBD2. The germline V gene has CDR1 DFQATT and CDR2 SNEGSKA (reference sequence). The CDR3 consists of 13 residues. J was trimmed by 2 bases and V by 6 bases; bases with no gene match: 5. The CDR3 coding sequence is TGCAGTGCCCAAAGCGGGACCACAGATACGCAGTATTTT. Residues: CSAQSGTTDTQYF.

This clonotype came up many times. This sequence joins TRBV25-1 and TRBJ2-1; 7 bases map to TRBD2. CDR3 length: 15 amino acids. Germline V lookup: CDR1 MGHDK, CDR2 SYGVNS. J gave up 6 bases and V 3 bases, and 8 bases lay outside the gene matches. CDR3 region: CASSDQGGRGNEQFF. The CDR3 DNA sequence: TGTGCCAGCAGTGATCAGGGTGGGAGGGGCAATGAGCAGTTCTTC.

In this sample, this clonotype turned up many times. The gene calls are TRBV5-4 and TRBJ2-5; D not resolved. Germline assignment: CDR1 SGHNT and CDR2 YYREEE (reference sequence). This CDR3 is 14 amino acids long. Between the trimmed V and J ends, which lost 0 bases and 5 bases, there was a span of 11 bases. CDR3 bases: TGTGCCAGCAGCTTGGATCCGGGTGGGGAGACCCAGTACTTC. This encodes CASSLDPGGETQYF. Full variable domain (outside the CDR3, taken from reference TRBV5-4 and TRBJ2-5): ETGVTQSPTHLIKTRGQQVTLRCSSQSGHNTVSWYQQALGQGPQFIFQYYREEENGRGNFPPRFSGLQFPNYSSELNVNALELDDSALYLCASSLDPGGETQYFGPGTRLLVL.

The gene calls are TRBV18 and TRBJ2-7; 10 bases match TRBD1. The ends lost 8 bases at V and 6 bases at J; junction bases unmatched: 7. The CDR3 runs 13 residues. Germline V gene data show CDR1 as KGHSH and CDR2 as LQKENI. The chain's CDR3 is CASTRTGGSEQYV. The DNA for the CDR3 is TGTGCCAGCACCAGGACAGGGGGTAGCGAGCAGTACGTC.

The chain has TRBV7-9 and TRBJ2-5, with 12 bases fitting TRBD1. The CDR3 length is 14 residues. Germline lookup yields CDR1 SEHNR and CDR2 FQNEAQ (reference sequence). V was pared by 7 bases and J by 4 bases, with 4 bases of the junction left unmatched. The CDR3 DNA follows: TGTGCCAGCACCGGGACAGGGGGCCGAGAGACCCAGTACTTC. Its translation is CASTGTGGRETQYF.

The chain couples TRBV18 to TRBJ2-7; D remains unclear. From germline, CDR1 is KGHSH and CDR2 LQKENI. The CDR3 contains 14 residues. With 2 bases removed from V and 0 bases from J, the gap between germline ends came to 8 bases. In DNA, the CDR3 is TGTGCCAGCTCACCATCACAGAACTCCTACGAGCAGTACTTC. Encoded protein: CASSPSQNSYEQYF.

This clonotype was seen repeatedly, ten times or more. In DNA, the CDR3 is TGTGCCAGCAGCAAAGAGAGGGGACTAGCGGGAGGGCCCGACAATGAGCAGTTCTTC. This translates into CASSKERGLAGGPDNEQFF. V gene TRBV21-1 combines with J gene TRBJ2-1; TRBD2 is the table's D call, not checked against the DNA. TRBV21-1 is a listed pseudogene. CDR3 length: 19 residues.

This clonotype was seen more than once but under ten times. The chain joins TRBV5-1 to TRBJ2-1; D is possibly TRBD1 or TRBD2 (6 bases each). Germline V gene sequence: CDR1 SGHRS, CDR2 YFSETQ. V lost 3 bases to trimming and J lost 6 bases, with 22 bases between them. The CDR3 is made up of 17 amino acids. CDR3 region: CASSSRRGLVWVNEQFF. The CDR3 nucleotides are TGCGCCAGCAGCTCCAGGAGGGGGTTGGTTTGGGTCAATGAGCAGTTCTTC.